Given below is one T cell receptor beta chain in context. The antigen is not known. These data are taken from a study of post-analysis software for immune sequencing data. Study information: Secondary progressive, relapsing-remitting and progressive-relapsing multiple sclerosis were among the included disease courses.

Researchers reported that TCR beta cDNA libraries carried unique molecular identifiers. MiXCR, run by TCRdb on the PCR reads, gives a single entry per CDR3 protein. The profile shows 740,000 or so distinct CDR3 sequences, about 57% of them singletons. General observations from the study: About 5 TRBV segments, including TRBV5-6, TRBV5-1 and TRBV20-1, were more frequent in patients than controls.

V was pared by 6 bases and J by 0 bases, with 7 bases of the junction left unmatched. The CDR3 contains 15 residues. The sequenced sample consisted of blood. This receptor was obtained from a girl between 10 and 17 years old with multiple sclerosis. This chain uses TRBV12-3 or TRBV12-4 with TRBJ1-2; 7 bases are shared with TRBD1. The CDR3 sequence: CASRRTGSSNYGYTF. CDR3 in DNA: TGTGCCAGCAGGCGGACAGGATCCTCTAACTATGGCTACACCTTC.